The 17 T cell receptor beta chains below were found in one sample sequenced in a study of shared clonotypes between healthy human individuals (dated by TCRdb to between 2020 and 2021). The library was generated by the immunoSEQ multiplex PCR assay. This is the immuneACCESS table as TCRdb keeps it, with only in-frame sequences that have V and J called. A part of the clones is gone; compared with another copy, unresolved V genes explain less than half, and the rest is unexplained. The sample table contains about 1 million clones; only one count was recorded for approximately 70% of them. Over 1.3% of the sample is taken by the ten largest. Sequencing was performed on memory CD4+ T cells sorted from blood. The cell subset or site label on this specimen signifies: CD45RA-negative fraction. These TCRs come from a man between 18 and 29 years old in good health.

Of note for this clone: The sample holds other DNA sequences that translate to the same CDR3. The chain couples TRBV2 to TRBJ1-2; a possible D gene is TRBD1 (5 bases). Per germline, CDR1 SNHLY and CDR2 FYNNEI. This CDR3 comprises 11 residues. V dropped 4 bases and J dropped 8 bases, with 8 bases sitting between them. The DNA of the CDR3 is TGTGCCAGCAGTGTTAGGGACGGCTACACCTTC. Translated: CASSVRDGYTF.

The chain links TRBV5-4 to TRBJ2-3; a weak D match, TRBD1 (5 bases). Germline V lookup: CDR1 SGHNT, CDR2 YYREEE (reference sequence). The CDR3 length is 15 residues. The ends were cut back, 2 bases at V and 3 bases at J, with 13 bases in the middle. The CDR3 here is CASSFGQGLTDTQYF. The CDR3 region has the DNA TGTGCCAGCAGCTTCGGCCAGGGTTTGACAGATACGCAGTATTTT.

The chain recombines TRBV7-9 with TRBJ2-1, with a possible D match to TRBD2 (7 bases). There are 14 residues in the CDR3. In germline, CDR1 is SEHNR, CDR2 FQNEAQ (reference sequence). The V gene lost 6 bases and the J gene lost 7 bases, with 16 bases spanning the gap. The CDR3 reads CASRGGGQRNEQFF. CDR3 sequence (DNA): TGTGCCAGCAGGGGCGGGGGCCAAAGAAATGAGCAGTTCTTC.

The chain carries TRBV6-1 and TRBJ2-2, with 8 nucleotides matching TRBD2. V dropped 8 bases and J dropped 4; count of bases not matched to a gene: 6. The germline V gene encodes CDR1 MNHNS and CDR2 SASEGT. This CDR3 comprises 14 residues. The CDR3 region is CASCRLATTGELFF. The CDR3 nucleotides read TGTGCCAGCTGCAGACTAGCGACCACCGGGGAGCTGTTTTTT.

The V call is TRBV18, the J call TRBJ1-4; 7 nucleotides agree with TRBD1. Trimming removed 3 bases from V and 5 bases from J; junction bases left unmatched: 12. CDR3 length equals 17 residues. Germline V CDR1 and CDR2: KGHSH, LQKENI. In nucleotides, the CDR3 is TGTGCCAGCTCACCTCAGAGATCGGACAGGTCGAATGAAAAACTGTTTTTT. Its protein is CASSPQRSDRSNEKLFF.

This chain uses TRBV21-1 with TRBJ2-7; the DNA was not used to check the table's D call, TRBD1. TRBV21-1 corresponds to a pseudogene. The CDR3 contains 14 residues. The CDR3, as DNA: TGTGCCAGCAGCCCACCCACAGGGACCTACGAGCAGTACTTC. This encodes CASSPPTGTYEQYF.

On this clone: An end of the junction differs from the germline gene, which may be a read error. The genes are TRBV10-2 and TRBJ1-2, with 9 positions matching TRBD1. From germline, CDR1 is WSHSY and CDR2 SAAADI. The CDR3 sequence is 14 residues long. The CDR3 nucleotides read TGCGCCAGCAGTGAGGTACAGGGGGCCACCATGGTCTCCTTC. Translation: CASSEVQGATMVSF.

The rearrangement uses TRBV7-2 and TRBJ2-7; 7 nucleotides agree with TRBD2. The V and J ends lost 5 bases and 2 bases, in that order; junction bases with no gene match: 9. The CDR3 runs 15 residues. CDR1 is SGHTA, CDR2 FQGNSA, per germline. DNA of the CDR3: TGTGCCAGCAGCGCAAGTGGGGACTACCCCTACGAGCAGTACTTC. It yields the protein CASSASGDYPYEQYF. The whole variable domain, filled in from reference TRBV7-2 and TRBJ2-7, reads GAGVSQSPSNKVTEKGKDVELRCDPISGHTALYWYRQSLGQGLEFLIYFQGNSAPDKSGLPSDRFSAERTGGSVSTLTIQRTQQEDSAVYLCASSASGDYPYEQYFGPGTRLTVT.

This rearrangement joins TRBV10-3 to TRBJ1-2; 7 positions agree with TRBD1. The CDR3 is 17 residues long. CDR1 and CDR2 from the germline V gene are ENHRY and SYGVKD. After removal of 1 base from V and 1 base from J, the junction contained 9 bases not matched to a gene. CDR3 DNA sequence: TGTGCCATCAGTGAGTTGCCGGGACAGCCTTTTAACTATGGCTACACCTTC. This gives the protein CAISELPGQPFNYGYTF.

With respect to this clone: This may stem from a read error, because a much larger clone lies one nucleotide away. This chain links TRBV21-1 with TRBJ2-7; the table names TRBD1, a call not compared with the DNA. TRBV21-1 is marked as a pseudogene. There are 13 residues in the CDR3. In DNA, the CDR3 is TGTGCCAGCAGTTGGGACAGCTCCTACGAGCAGTACTTC. It specifies CASSWDSSYEQYF.

In this sample, this clone turned up a few times. This chain connects TRBV27 to TRBJ2-1; 9 bases agree with TRBD1. This CDR3 region has 15 residues. The germline V gene encodes CDR1 MNHEY and CDR2 SMNVEV (reference sequence). V lost 4 bases to trimming and J lost 6 bases; unmatched junction nucleotides: 7. The CDR3 DNA reads as TGTGCCAGCAGTTCGTCGAGGACAGGGGTCAATGAGCAGTTCTTC. Translating gives CASSSSRTGVNEQFF.

The J gene is TRBJ2-7, the V gene TRBV6-6; perhaps TRBD1 as D (6 bases). Germline CDR1 and CDR2: MNHNY and SVGAGI (reference sequence). V lost 2 bases, J lost 6 bases, and 8 bases lay in between. CDR3 size: 12 residues. The CDR3 coding sequence is TGTGCCAGCAGTTACCAGGGGTCCGAGCAGTACTTC. Amino acid sequence: CASSYQGSEQYF.

The rearrangement uses TRBV9 and TRBJ1-1; 7 nucleotides align to TRBD1. Trimming removed 3 bases from V and 6 bases from J; junction bases left unmatched: 11. Germline V gives CDR1 SGDLS, CDR2 YYNGEE. This CDR3 is 15 amino acids long. CDR3 coding DNA: TGTGCCAGCAGCGCCCAGACAGGGAGTCGGGCTGAAGCTTTCTTT. This encodes CASSAQTGSRAEAFF.

V gene TRBV6-6 combines with J gene TRBJ1-1; D uncertain. The CDR3 totals 11 residues. CDR1 MNHNY and CDR2 SVGAGI come from the germline V gene (reference sequence). V gave up 2 bases and J gave up 10 bases, with 8 bases separating them. The CDR3 is CASSYRQVAFF. The CDR3 nucleotides are TGTGCCAGCAGTTACCGGCAAGTAGCTTTCTTT.

The J gene is TRBJ2-3, the V gene TRBV6-1, with 8 bases identical to TRBD2. The germline V gene has CDR1 MNHNS and CDR2 SASEGT. V shed 4 bases and J 1 base; nucleotides not matched to a gene: 7. This CDR3 spans 16 amino acids. The CDR3 loop is CASSGNTAGGTDTQYF. CDR3 DNA sequence: TGTGCCAGCAGTGGGAATACAGCGGGGGGCACAGATACGCAGTATTTT.

The chain carries TRBV5-1 and TRBJ1-6; 7 bases are a match to TRBD1. The germline V gene encodes CDR1 SGHRS and CDR2 YFSETQ. This CDR3 region has 17 residues. The ends lost 0 bases at V and 7 bases at J; junction bases unmatched: 10. CDR3 in DNA: TGCGCCAGCAGCTTGGGGGCAGGGGGAACCCGGAATTCACCCCTCCACTTT. The encoded protein is CASSLGAGGTRNSPLHF.

This chain joins TRBV6-5 and TRBJ2-7, with TRBD2 identical over 10 bases. CDR3 length: 15 residues. Germline lookup yields CDR1 MNHEY and CDR2 SVGAGI. Trimming cost V 11 bases and J 6 bases; bases outside gene matches: 16. CDR3 amino acids: CASRRLASGRGEQYF. In nucleotides, the CDR3 is TGTGCCTCCCGCCGCCTCGCTAGCGGGAGAGGCGAGCAGTACTTC.